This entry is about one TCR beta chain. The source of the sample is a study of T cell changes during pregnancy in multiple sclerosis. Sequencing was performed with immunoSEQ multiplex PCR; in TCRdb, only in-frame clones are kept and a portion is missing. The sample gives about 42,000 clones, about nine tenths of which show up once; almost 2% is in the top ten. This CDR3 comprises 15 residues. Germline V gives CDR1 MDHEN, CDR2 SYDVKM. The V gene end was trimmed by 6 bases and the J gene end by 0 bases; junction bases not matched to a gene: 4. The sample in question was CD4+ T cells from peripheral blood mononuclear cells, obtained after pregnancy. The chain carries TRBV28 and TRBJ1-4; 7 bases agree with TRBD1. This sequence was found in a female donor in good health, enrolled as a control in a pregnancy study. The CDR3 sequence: CASRVQGTTNEKLFF. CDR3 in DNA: TGTGCCAGCAGGGTACAGGGGACAACTAATGAAAAACTGTTTTTT.